This T cell receptor (beta chain) was identified in a study of T cell responses to AZD1222 COVID-19 vaccine. Regarding this clone: As yet, its antigen is unknown.

General study points: Receipt of two AZD1222 doses was followed by a rise in Spike-specific TCR breadth and depth. Only 5 or 6 individuals given AZD1222 were seropositive at baseline. Across the whole spike, CD4 TCRs peaked at regions 160-218 and 743-854.

V shed 5 bases and J 2 bases; nucleotides not matched to a gene: 7. The germline gives CDR1 MNHEY, CDR2 SVGAGI. The CDR3 length is 15 residues. The table came from immunoSEQ multiplex PCR; TCRdb's copy has only in-frame clones and leaves some out. The sample has 20,000 or so clones; just under 90% are singletons. The gene calls are TRBV6-5 and TRBJ2-7; 9 bases align to TRBD1. This clonotype originated in an adult who received the AZD1222 COVID-19 vaccine. This material consisted of peripheral blood, taken 28 days after the second AZD1222 dose. The CDR3 loop reads CASSPTGGLTYEQYF. The CDR3 region has the DNA TGTGCCAGCAGTCCCACAGGGGGCCTCACCTACGAGCAGTACTTC.